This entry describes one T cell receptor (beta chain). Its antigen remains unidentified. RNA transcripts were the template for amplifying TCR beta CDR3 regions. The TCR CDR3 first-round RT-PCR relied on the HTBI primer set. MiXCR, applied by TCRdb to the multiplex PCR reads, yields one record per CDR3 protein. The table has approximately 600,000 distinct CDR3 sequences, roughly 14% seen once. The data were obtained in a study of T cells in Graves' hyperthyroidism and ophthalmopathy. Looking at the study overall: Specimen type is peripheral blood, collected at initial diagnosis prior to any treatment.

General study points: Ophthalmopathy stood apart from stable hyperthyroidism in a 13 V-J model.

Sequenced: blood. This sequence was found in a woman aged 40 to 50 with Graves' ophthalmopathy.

CDR3 region: CASSYSIGFGTGLTEAFF. The CDR3 DNA sequence: TGTGCCAGCAGTTACTCGATTGGCTTTGGCACAGGGCTCACTGAAGCTTTCTTT. This chain joins TRBV6-2 or TRBV6-3 and TRBJ1-1; TRBD1 is a possible D gene (6 bases). The CDR3 has 18 residues. The V end lost 0 bases, the J end lost 4 bases, and 21 bases lay between the germline ends. Germline lookup yields CDR1 MNHEY and CDR2 SVGEGT.